This T cell receptor (beta chain) is from a study of T cell responses to AZD1222 COVID-19 vaccine. Germline loops: CDR1 SGHNT, CDR2 YYREEE (reference sequence). The CDR3 is 13 residues long. Trimming removed 3 bases at V and 6 bases at J, with 12 bases between. Data came from immunoSEQ multiplex PCR; TCRdb stores just in-frame clones and leaves some out. The sample records 90,000 to 100,000 clones, around nine tenths being singletons. A word on this clone: Its target is unknown.

Study findings and constraints: There were repertoire samples only from the period after the peak T cell response. Clonal diversity was possibly underestimated; the donors were predominantly white British and more often female. Baseline seropositives among AZD1222 recipients totaled only 5 to 7. As reported, nearly half of all spike-specific TCRs target variant regions that are unmutated.

Here the sequenced sample was peripheral blood, taken on day 0 of AZD1222 vaccination. The chain recombines TRBV5-4 with TRBJ1-2; no clear D. This TCR derives from an adult in good health. This CDR3 reads CASSWRPQDGYTF. The CDR3 DNA reads TGTGCCAGCAGCTGGAGACCCCAGGATGGCTACACCTTC.